This record concerns one T cell receptor (beta chain) sequence. The target antigen is unknown. This sample is drawn from a study of T cells in Graves' hyperthyroidism and ophthalmopathy. Study in general: Peripheral blood was acquired at first diagnosis, ahead of any therapy whatsoever.

Germline CDR1 GTSNPN, CDR2 SVGIG (reference sequence). Trimming took 0 bases from V and 6 from J; bases not matched to a gene: 11. This CDR3 region has 15 residues. General observations from the study: From stable hyperthyroidism, ophthalmopathy was separated by a 13 V-J model.

The definition of stable Graves' hyperthyroidism was no ophthalmopathy progression within 18 months. Amplification targeted TCR beta CDR3 regions from RNA transcripts. In the first-round RT-PCR of the TCR CDR3, the HTBI primer set was used. Each CDR3 protein is one row after TCRdb ran MiXCR on the multiplex PCR reads. The sample lists 600,000 to 800,000 distinct CDR3 sequences, about a third occurring once. The J gene is TRBJ2-7, the V gene TRBV30, with 7 positions matching TRBD1. The TCR originated in a woman aged 35 to 49 with Graves' hyperthyroidism. Specimen: blood. CDR3 residues: CAWSVGTAPRGEQYF. The CDR3 bases are TGTGCCTGGAGTGTCGGGACAGCTCCTCGGGGCGAGCAGTACTTC.